One sample yielded the 24 T cell receptor beta chains listed below, sequenced in a study of OX40 agonist ivuxolimab in advanced cancers. Clones were read by immunoSEQ multiplex PCR, and TCRdb kept only the in-frame ones, dropping some. The sample has 70,000 to 95,000 clones; roughly 88% are singletons. Sequencing was performed on CD4+ or CD8+ T cells sorted from blood, taken in a trial of the OX40 agonist ivuxolimab. The source is an adult with an advanced solid tumor such as melanoma, head and neck, liver or kidney cancer.

The chain uses TRBV11-2 and TRBJ1-1; D is undetermined. V gave up 10 bases and J gave up 5 bases, with 17 bases separating them. Germline assignment: CDR1 SGHAT and CDR2 FQNNGV. This CDR3 spans 13 amino acids. CDR3 coding DNA: TGTGCCATTCCGGGCCCTTTGGTTACTGAAGCTTTCTTT. Protein sequence: CAIPGPLVTEAFF.

The rearrangement links TRBV11-3 to TRBJ1-2; possibly TRBD1 for D (5 bases). The CDR3 totals 17 residues. With 1 base removed from V and 4 bases from J, the gap between germline ends came to 19 bases. CDR1 and CDR2 from the germline V gene are SGHNT and YENEEA. The CDR3 reads CASSLGLPLGESYGYTF. In DNA, the CDR3 is TGTGCCAGCAGCTTAGGGCTCCCCTTAGGGGAATCCTATGGCTACACCTTC. Supplemented by reference TRBV11-3 and TRBJ1-2, the full variable domain reads EAGVVQSPRYKIIEKKQPVAFWCNPISGHNTLYWYLQNLGQGPELLIRYENEEAVDDSQLPKDRFSAERLKGVDSTLKIQPAELGDSAVYLCASSLGLPLGESYGYTFGSGTRLTVV.

The chain carries TRBV5-1 and TRBJ2-7; 7 bases are shared with TRBD1. There are 15 residues in the CDR3. V shed 2 bases, J shed 2 bases, and the junction held 7 bases outside the gene matches. Germline CDR1 SGHRS, CDR2 YFSETQ. CDR3: CASSFTGEGAYEQYF. The CDR3 region has the DNA TGCGCCAGCAGCTTTACAGGGGAAGGCGCCTACGAGCAGTACTTC. Variable domain in full (rest from reference TRBV5-1 and TRBJ2-7): KAGVTQTPRYLIKTRGQQVTLSCSPISGHRSVSWYQQTPGQGLQFLFEYFSETQRNKGNFPGRFSGRQFSNSRSEMNVSTLELGDSALYLCASSFTGEGAYEQYFGPGTRLTVT.

The J gene is TRBJ1-5, the V gene TRBV18, with 8 bases identical to TRBD1. With V trimmed by 1 base and J by 6 bases, 8 bases remained unmatched. The CDR3 has 16 residues. The germline V gene encodes CDR1 KGHSH and CDR2 LQKENI. This CDR3 is CASSPLSGGVGQPQHF. As DNA, the CDR3 is TGTGCCAGCTCACCACTTTCAGGGGGCGTTGGTCAGCCCCAGCATTTT.

This chain links TRBV7-3 with TRBJ2-6; D might be TRBD1 (5 bases). In germline, CDR1 is SGHTA, CDR2 FQGTGA. CDR3 length equals 15 residues. V lost 2 bases to trimming and J lost 4 bases, with 9 bases between them. The CDR3 spells CASSLSGAGANVLTF. CDR3 DNA sequence: TGTGCCAGCAGCTTATCTGGGGCCGGGGCCAACGTCCTGACTTTC.

On this clone: Different DNA sequences within this sample yield the same CDR3. This chain uses TRBV11-1 with TRBJ2-5; TRBD2 matches 15 bases. V lost 9 bases and J lost 5; bases outside the gene matches: 10. Per germline, CDR1 SGHAT and CDR2 FQDESV (reference sequence). CDR3 size: 16 residues. The DNA for the CDR3 is TGTGCCAGTAGCGTCGGACTAGCGGGAGGGCCTGAGACCCAGTACTTC. This codes for CASSVGLAGGPETQYF.

The rearrangement joins TRBV6-1 to TRBJ2-5, with a weak D call TRBD1 (5 bases). Per the germline V gene, CDR1 is MNHNS and CDR2 is SASEGT. This CDR3 is 13 amino acids long. Trimming took off 3 bases at V and 1 base at J, with 6 bases between the two ends. The CDR3 nucleotides read TGTGCCAGCAGTGAGACAGTCCAAGAGACCCAGTACTTC. This codes for CASSETVQETQYF.

The chain is built from TRBV2 and TRBJ2-1; D possibly uses TRBD1 or TRBD2 (6 bases each). Germline loops: CDR1 SNHLY, CDR2 FYNNEI. V was clipped by 3 bases and J by 1 base, with 16 bases between them. CDR3 length equals 17 residues. The CDR3 DNA is TGTGCCAGCAGTGACCGGGGGCAGGGTTATTCCTACAATGAGCAGTTCTTC. Amino acids: CASSDRGQGYSYNEQFF. The full variable domain, completed using reference TRBV2 and TRBJ2-1, is EPEVTQTPSHQVTQMGQEVILRCVPISNHLYFYWYRQILGQKVEFLVSFYNNEISEKSEIFDDQFSVERPDGSNFTLKIRSTKLEDSAMYFCASSDRGQGYSYNEQFFGPGTRLTVL.

The chain links TRBV6-1 to TRBJ2-5, with D maybe TRBD1 (6 bases). Trimming shortened V by 6 bases and J by 5 bases, and 13 bases separated the two germline ends. This CDR3 region has 13 residues. Germline V gives CDR1 MNHNS, CDR2 SASEGT. For the CDR3, the DNA is TGTGCCAGCAGCTTGACAGGTCGGGAGACCCAGTACTTC. This translates into CASSLTGRETQYF.

V usage is TRBV5-4 and J usage is TRBJ2-5, with D hard to call. V lost 1 base and J 4 bases, leaving 8 bases between the germline ends. The CDR3 covers 13 residues. CDR1 is SGHNT and CDR2 is YYREEE in the germline V gene (reference sequence). The CDR3 loop is CASSLNGVETQYF. The CDR3, as DNA: TGTGCCAGCAGCTTGAATGGGGTAGAGACCCAGTACTTC.

The rearrangement uses TRBV6-1 and TRBJ1-1, with TRBD1 matching over 7 bases. The CDR3 runs to 14 residues. The germline CDR1 and CDR2 sequences are MNHNS and SASEGT. J lost 6 bases, V lost 6 bases, and 10 bases had no gene match. The DNA for the CDR3 is TGTGCCAGCAGAAGGGGGCAGGAGGGTCCTGAAGCTTTCTTT. Its protein is CASRRGQEGPEAFF.

This chain joins TRBV9 and TRBJ1-2, with no clear D. Germline CDR1 is SGDLS and CDR2 is YYNGEE. This CDR3 region has 15 residues. V lost 3 bases to trimming and J lost 8 bases, with 20 bases between them. CDR3 sequence reads: CASSAEPRHPRGYTF. The CDR3 DNA reads as TGTGCCAGCAGCGCAGAACCAAGACACCCTCGGGGCTACACCTTC.

The chain has TRBV29-1 and TRBJ2-2; TRBD1 aligns across 8 bases. After removal of 5 bases from V and 1 base from J, the junction contained 3 bases not matched to a gene. CDR1 is SQVTM, CDR2 ANQGSEA, per germline. This CDR3 is built from 14 residues. The CDR3 bases are TGCAGCGTTCGCGGGACAGGGAACACCGGGGAGCTGTTTTTT. This gives the protein CSVRGTGNTGELFF.

The chain recombines TRBV27 with TRBJ2-3; 10 nucleotides align to TRBD1. CDR1 is MNHEY, CDR2 SMNVEV, per germline (reference sequence). V lost 4 bases to trimming and J lost 7 bases; unmatched junction nucleotides: 8. The length of the CDR3 is 15 residues. The CDR3 protein is CASSSTGGSPNTQYF. The CDR3 coding sequence is TGTGCCAGCAGTTCGACAGGGGGCTCGCCAAATACGCAGTATTTT.

The V and J genes are TRBV7-2 and TRBJ1-1; the D gene is possibly TRBD1 (6 bases). This CDR3 spans 14 amino acids. Germline assignment: CDR1 SGHTA and CDR2 FQGNSA. V lost 4 bases and J lost 3, with 12 bases in between. The CDR3 sequence is CASSSDRIYTEAFF. The CDR3 DNA sequence: TGTGCCAGCAGCTCTGACAGGATTTACACTGAAGCTTTCTTT.

This clone was seen a few times. V usage is TRBV6-5 and J usage is TRBJ2-5; TRBD1 agrees at 9 bases. The V segment lost 6 bases and the J segment 5 bases; nucleotides outside the gene matches: 4. Germline CDR1 MNHEY, CDR2 SVGAGI. The CDR3 length is 13 residues. Written as DNA, the CDR3 is TGTGCCAGCAGAAGGACAGGGGCGGAGACCCAGTACTTC. Its protein is CASRRTGAETQYF.

Only one count was recorded for this clone. The chain combines TRBV7-3 with TRBJ1-1; tentative D call: TRBD1 (6 bases). Deletions cut 5 bases from V and 7 bases from J, with 14 bases between. CDR3 length: 13 residues. Germline CDR1 and CDR2: SGHTA and FQGTGA. The CDR3 bases are TGTGCCAGCAGCCAGGACAGAGAACTTGAAGCTTTCTTT. This gives the protein CASSQDRELEAFF.

In this sample, this clone turned up once. The rearrangement uses TRBV25-1 and TRBJ1-2; D possibly corresponds to TRBD1 (5 bases). The CDR3 consists of 13 residues. The germline CDR1 and CDR2 sequences are MGHDK and SYGVNS. V was pared by 4 bases and J by 4 bases, with 10 bases between. CDR3 amino acids: CASSGGAVYGYTF. The CDR3 DNA is TGTGCCAGCAGTGGCGGGGCGGTCTATGGCTACACCTTC.

The gene calls are TRBV10-3 and TRBJ2-7; the match to TRBD1 covers 7 bases. The J segment lost 6 bases and the V segment lost 5 bases, leaving 13 bases of the junction unmatched. The CDR3 is 15 residues long. Germline loops: CDR1 ENHRY, CDR2 SYGVKD. The CDR3 nucleotides are TGTGCCATCAGTCCGACAGGGCCCTATGTCGGCGAGCAGTACTTC. Amino acid sequence: CAISPTGPYVGEQYF.

The chain combines TRBV7-8 with TRBJ1-3, with 7 bases lining up with TRBD1. Germline CDR1 and CDR2: SGHVS and FQNEAQ. The J segment lost 2 bases and the V segment lost 5 bases, leaving 6 bases of the junction unmatched. The CDR3 is 15 amino acids. The DNA of the CDR3 is TGTGCCAGCAGCACCAGGGGGGCGCCTGGAAACACCATATATTTT. Translation gives CASSTRGAPGNTIYF.

The rearrangement joins TRBV11-3 to TRBJ2-5; TRBD2 agrees at 11 bases. The J call may be in error: the DNA end matches TRBJ2-7 better. The germline V gene encodes CDR1 SGHNT and CDR2 YENEEA. This CDR3 comprises 15 residues. Here the CDR3 DNA reads TGTGCCAGCAGCTTAGGACTAGCGGGAATTCACGAGCAGTACTTC. It encodes CASSLGLAGIHEQYF.

The V call is TRBV5-6, the J call TRBJ2-7; D not certain. The ends were cut back, 1 base at V and 0 bases at J, with 2 bases in the middle. In germline, CDR1 is SGHDT, CDR2 YYEEEE. The CDR3 runs to 12 residues. CDR3 sequence (DNA): TGTGCCAGCAGCTTGAGCTCCTACGAGCAGTACTTC. Translating gives CASSLSSYEQYF.

The chain couples TRBV5-5 to TRBJ1-3; D is unclear. The CDR3 loop spans 15 amino acids. The ends were cut back, 4 bases at V and 4 bases at J, with 15 bases in the middle. Germline values: CDR1 SGHKS, CDR2 YYEKEE (reference sequence). The CDR3 region is CASSDGWGGGNTIYF. In nucleotides, the CDR3 is TGTGCCAGCAGCGACGGGTGGGGAGGCGGAAACACCATATATTTT.

This clone was seen once. V gene TRBV28 combines with J gene TRBJ2-1; 14 bases fit TRBD2. Losses at the gene ends were 4 bases for V and 9 bases for J; bases not matched to a gene: 14. Germline CDR1 and CDR2: MDHEN and SYDVKM. The CDR3 totals 18 residues. The CDR3 is CASSSPFLGLAGDGEQFF. In nucleotides, the CDR3 is TGTGCCAGCAGTTCACCCTTCTTGGGACTAGCGGGAGACGGTGAGCAGTTCTTC.